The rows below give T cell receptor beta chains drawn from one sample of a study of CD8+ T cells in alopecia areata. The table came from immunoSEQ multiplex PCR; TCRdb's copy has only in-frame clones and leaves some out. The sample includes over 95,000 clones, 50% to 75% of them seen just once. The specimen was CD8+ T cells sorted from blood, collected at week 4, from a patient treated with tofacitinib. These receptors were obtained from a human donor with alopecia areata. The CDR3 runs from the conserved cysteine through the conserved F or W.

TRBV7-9 CASNNPGQGANEQYF
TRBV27 CASRKGGTEAFF
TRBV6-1 CASSELGGRKSTEAFF
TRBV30 CALTRTGELFF
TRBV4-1 CASSQGSVSNQPQHF
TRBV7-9 CASSAGQQETQYF
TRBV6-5 CASTAGQADVGELFF
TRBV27 CASSLWARPGEQFF
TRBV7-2 CASSSLAGAGNEQFF
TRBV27 CASSMGDTANYGYTF
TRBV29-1 CSVEDMQGTGNTIYF
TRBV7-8 CASAQTQYF
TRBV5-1 CASSLDRVSYGYTF
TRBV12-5 CASGPGTGGYGYTF
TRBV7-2 CASSPEYGQDGQPQHF
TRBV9 CASSVGAYDSYEQYF
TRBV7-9 CASSSGGLGKNIQYF
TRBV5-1 CASSLETRYNEQFF
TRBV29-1 CSVVTGEDYGYTF
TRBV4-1 CASSRSGRSYEQYF
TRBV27 CASSPGGVGYQPQHF
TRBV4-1 CASSQVGQSAGYTF
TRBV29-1 CSVEGTGYEQYF
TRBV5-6 CASSQGQVSNQPQHF
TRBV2 CASNRGSGNTIYF
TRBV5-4 CASSLGTSGYEQYF
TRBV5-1 CASSDGTGFYEQYF